The 15 T cell receptor beta chains below all came from one sample that was sequenced in a study of blood T cells in healthy people across ages. Through a sample-barcoded 5' primer and a J-beta primer mix, a second PCR was run for roughly 7 to 12 cycles. MiXCR was run by TCRdb on the 5' RACE reads, yielding one entry per CDR3 protein. The repertoire holds almost 1 million distinct CDR3 sequences, with just over 50% as singletons. The sample taken for sequencing was blood. The origin of the receptors is a woman aged 55-70 years in good health.

This clonotype was recorded many times. The chain joins TRBV7-9 to TRBJ2-7, with TRBD2 matching 7 bases. Germline V CDR1 and CDR2: SEHNR, FQNEAQ (reference sequence). The CDR3 is 16 amino acids. J gave up 4 bases and V 4 bases, and 13 bases lay outside the gene matches. CDR3 in DNA: TGTGCCAGCAGCTCGTTTAGGGGCCGGGGGGTTTACGAGCAGTACTTC. Amino acid sequence: CASSSFRGRGVYEQYF.

This sequence joins TRBV19 and TRBJ2-7; a weak D match, TRBD1 (6 bases). V lost 5 bases and J lost 0, with 11 bases in between. The CDR3 is 14 residues long. Germline V gives CDR1 LNHDA, CDR2 SQIVND (reference sequence). The CDR3 DNA reads TGTGCCAGTAGTGTGAGGGGGACCTCCTACGAGCAGTACTTC. Translating it yields CASSVRGTSYEQYF.

This clonotype was seen a handful of times. The chain recombines TRBV5-1 with TRBJ2-1; D not resolved. The germline gives CDR1 SGHRS, CDR2 YFSETQ. The germline V and J ends were trimmed by 4 bases and 5 bases, with 13 bases remaining between them. The CDR3 totals 14 residues. In DNA form, the CDR3 reads TGCGCCAGCAGCCAAATGTTATCAGACAATGAGCAGTTCTTC. It translates to CASSQMLSDNEQFF.

This clonotype was picked up one time. This chain joins TRBV13 and TRBJ2-1; 10 bases agree with TRBD2. V gave up 6 bases and J gave up 5 bases; unmatched junction bases: 4. The CDR3 length is 14 residues. The germline gives CDR1 PRHDT, CDR2 FYEKMQ (reference sequence). CDR3: CASRLAGRHNEQFF. For the CDR3, the DNA is TGTGCCAGCAGACTAGCGGGAAGGCACAATGAGCAGTTCTTC.

The chain combines TRBV20-1 with TRBJ1-2, with TRBD1 as a possible D gene (5 bases). The germline V and J ends were trimmed by 5 bases and 2 bases, with 12 bases remaining between them. The CDR3 covers 13 residues. The germline gives CDR1 DFQATT, CDR2 SNEGSKA (reference sequence). The CDR3 loop is CSAGGGTNYGYTF. CDR3 sequence (DNA): TGCAGTGCTGGGGGGGGGACGAACTATGGCTACACCTTC.

This clonotype turned up a few times. The V and J genes are TRBV5-1 and TRBJ2-7; 10 bases align to TRBD2. This CDR3 region has 16 residues. Germline V lookup: CDR1 SGHRS, CDR2 YFSETQ. V shed 0 bases, J shed 4 bases, and the junction held 7 bases outside the gene matches. CDR3 residues: CASSLDPSGSRYEQYF. CDR3 coding DNA: TGCGCCAGCAGCTTGGATCCTAGCGGGAGTCGTTACGAGCAGTACTTC.

V gene TRBV5-1 combines with J gene TRBJ1-4; D unresolved. This CDR3 is 14 amino acids long. Trimming took off 3 bases at V and 1 base at J, with 7 bases between the two ends. Germline loops: CDR1 SGHRS, CDR2 YFSETQ. CDR3 region: CASSSGRTNEKLFF. In DNA form, the CDR3 reads TGCGCCAGCAGCTCCGGGAGAACTAATGAAAAACTGTTTTTT.

The V call is TRBV20-1, the J call TRBJ2-5; TRBD2 matches at 8 bases. CDR3 size: 13 residues. From germline, CDR1 is DFQATT and CDR2 SNEGSKA (reference sequence). The V segment lost 5 bases and the J segment 5 bases; nucleotides outside the gene matches: 7. CDR3 DNA sequence: TGCAGTGCTGGAGCGGGAGAGGGCGAGACCCAGTACTTC. The encoded protein is CSAGAGEGETQYF.

This clonotype has only a few counts. This chain connects TRBV27 to TRBJ2-5; 10 positions match TRBD2. Germline CDR1 reads MNHEY; CDR2 reads SMNVEV (reference sequence). V trimming: 3 bases; J trimming: 13 bases; junction bases outside the gene matches: 8. The CDR3 covers 13 residues. CDR3 DNA sequence: TGTGCCAGCAGTTTCTTAGCGGGAGGACCGTTGTACTTC. This sequence encodes CASSFLAGGPLYF.

V usage is TRBV3-1 and J usage is TRBJ2-7; 8 bases map to TRBD2. V shed 4 bases and J 5 bases; nucleotides not matched to a gene: 16. Germline-derived CDR1 and CDR2 are LGHDT and YNNKEL (reference sequence). The CDR3 covers 17 residues. In DNA form, the CDR3 reads TGTGCCAGCAGCCTGCCTACCGGGACTAGTAGGGTCCACGAGCAGTACTTC. This gives the protein CASSLPTGTSRVHEQYF.

As concerns this clonotype: At one end the junction does not follow the germline gene, possibly because of a read error. This chain connects TRBV4-3 to TRBJ2-4; TRBD2 aligns across 10 bases. The CDR3 is 15 amino acids. CDR1 and CDR2 from the germline V gene are LGHNA and YSLEER. CDR3 residues: CAGSQDSSSGRVQYF. The CDR3 nucleotides read TGCGCCGGCAGCCAAGATTCTTCTAGCGGGAGAGTGCAGTACTTC.

V is TRBV20-1 and J is TRBJ2-1, with a possible D match to TRBD1 (6 bases). The V end was cut by 3 bases, the J end by 4 bases, with 13 bases between. Looked up from germline, CDR1 is DFQATT and CDR2 is SNEGSKA (reference sequence). The CDR3 length is 14 residues. The CDR3 region is CSARDREIYNEQFF. The CDR3 DNA sequence: TGCAGTGCTAGGGACAGAGAAATTTACAATGAGCAGTTCTTC.

This rearrangement joins TRBV7-2 to TRBJ2-5; possibly TRBD1 or TRBD2 for D (5 bases each). The J call may be faulty, since TRBJ2-7 better matches the DNA end. CDR1 and CDR2 from the germline V gene are SGHTA and FQGNSA. The CDR3 totals 15 residues. The CDR3 region has the DNA TGTGCCAGCAGCCGGGACCCAAAAGAGGCGGACGAGCAGTACTTC. Its translation: CASSRDPKEADEQYF.

The J gene is TRBJ2-1, the V gene TRBV5-1; 8 positions match TRBD2. Germline V gene lookup returns CDR1 SGHRS and CDR2 YFSETQ. V gave up 7 bases and J gave up 0 bases; unmatched junction bases: 6. The CDR3 has 15 amino acids. The CDR3 reads CASQESGSSYNEQFF. CDR3 in DNA: TGCGCCAGCCAGGAGAGCGGGAGCTCCTACAATGAGCAGTTCTTC.

There are a few counts of this clonotype. The chain carries TRBV4-1 and TRBJ2-4, with D uncertain. Germline CDR1 MGHRA, CDR2 YSYEKL. The V and J ends lost 1 base and 3 bases respectively, with 7 bases between them. CDR3 length: 14 residues. The CDR3 here is CASSQGGIKNIQYF. CDR3 in DNA: TGCGCCAGCAGCCAAGGTGGGATCAAAAACATTCAGTACTTC.